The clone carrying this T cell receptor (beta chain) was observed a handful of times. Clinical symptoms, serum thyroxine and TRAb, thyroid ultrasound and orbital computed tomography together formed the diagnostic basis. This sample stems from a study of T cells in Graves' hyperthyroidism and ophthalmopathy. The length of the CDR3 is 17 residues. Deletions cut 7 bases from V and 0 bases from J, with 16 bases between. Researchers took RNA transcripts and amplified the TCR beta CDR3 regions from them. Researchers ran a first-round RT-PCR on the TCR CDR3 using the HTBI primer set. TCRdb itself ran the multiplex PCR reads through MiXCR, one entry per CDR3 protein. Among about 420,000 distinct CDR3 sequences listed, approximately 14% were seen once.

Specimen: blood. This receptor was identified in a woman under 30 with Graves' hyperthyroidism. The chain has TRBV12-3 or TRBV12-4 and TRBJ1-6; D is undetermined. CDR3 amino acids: CASTVGPLGSYNSPLHF. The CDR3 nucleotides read TGTGCCAGCACGGTTGGACCTCTCGGCTCCTATAATTCACCCCTCCACTTT.